This TCR beta chain originates from a study of PD-1 blockade in classical Hodgkin lymphoma. Brentuximab vedotin exposure varied among the patients, all of whom had relapsed after autologous stem cell transplantation. This CDR3 is 14 amino acids long. Looked up from germline, CDR1 is MNHNY and CDR2 is SVGAGI (reference sequence). V lost 6 bases, J lost 4 bases, and 6 bases stayed unmatched. TCRdb's copy holds only in-frame clones and misses some; the assay was immunoSEQ multiplex PCR. The data contain under 100,000 clones, roughly 83% of them singletons. The sequence derives from a human donor with classical Hodgkin lymphoma. The starting material was peripheral blood mononuclear cells (PBMCs), obtained at baseline. The chain has TRBV6-6 and TRBJ2-7; 10 bases are shared with TRBD2. The CDR3 loop reads CASSPLTSGYEQYF. In DNA, the CDR3 is TGTGCCAGCAGCCCCCTGACTAGCGGGTACGAGCAGTACTTC.